This T cell receptor (beta chain) was identified in a study of blood T cell repertoires in COVID-19. Across the whole study: Spain, Italy and the United States supplied samples that represented acute and convalescent COVID-19. PBMCs, B-cell-depleted T cells, or T cells provided the cDNA or gDNA that made up the material.

Authors' analysis steps: Reference gene primers were amplified, and this amplification served to estimate nucleated cell counts. Assay used: immunoSEQ multiplex PCR; TCRdb lists only in-frame clones, some missing. That table furnishes V, J and clone size, whereas the DNA furnished D and trimming. Of 75,000 or so clones listed, about 83% are singletons. This CDR3 is 12 amino acids long. The germline V gene has CDR1 MDHEN and CDR2 SYDVKM. The V end lost 7 bases, the J end lost 8 bases, and 11 bases lay between the germline ends. This receptor was identified in a woman aged 80 or over with active or convalescent COVID-19. The chain is built from TRBV28 and TRBJ1-4; D ambiguous. Sequenced input: peripheral blood. The CDR3 loop is CASTSGSEKLFF. DNA of the CDR3: TGTGCCAGCACCTCCGGGAGCGAAAAACTGTTTTTT.